Listed below are T cell receptor beta chains from one sample, sequenced in a study of patients and donors after allogeneic stem cell transplantation. Each CDR3 protein is one row after TCRdb ran MiXCR on the RT-PCR reads. The sample has about a million distinct CDR3 sequences, under 20% seen once. The sample was blood, either unsorted or a sorted T cell fraction (not recorded which). The source is a human donor who was either an allogeneic HSCT recipient or a stem cell or donor lymphocyte infusion donor (not recorded which). It is not recorded whose cells these are; they may come from a transplant donor. Each CDR3 is given with its conserved first and last residue. A D gene is named only where the DNA matches it firmly. Not all rows give a size; the values are once, few, many and, for expanded clones, a class.

>TRBJ1-2|.|.|TRBV10-3
TGTGCCATCAGTGAGCCGGTTCCCGGGAGATCCCTGGGTAATGGCTACACCTTC
CAISEPVPGRSLGNGYTF
>TRBJ1-2|TRBD1|few|TRBV9
TGTGCCAGCAGCAGACCGGGACAGGGCCGCTATGGCTACACCTTC
CASSRPGQGRYGYTF
>TRBJ1-1|.|few|TRBV5-4
TGTGCCAGCAGCCACGAGACAGCGATAAATCTCATGAACACTGAAGCTTTCTTT
CASSHETAINLMNTEAFF
>TRBJ1-6|.|.|TRBV12-3/TRBV12-4
TGTGCCAGCAGTTTAAGTTCGACCTCCTATAATTCACCCCTCCACTTT
CASSLSSTSYNSPLHF
>TRBJ2-5|.|.|TRBV5-1
TGCGCCAGCAGCCATGACGGAAATGAGGAGACCCAGTACTTC
CASSHDGNEETQYF
>TRBJ2-4|.|few|TRBV15
TGTGCCACCAGCAGAGGGGAGATTCAGTACTTC
CATSRGEIQYF
>TRBJ2-5|.|.|TRBV7-2
TGTGCCACCTACCCCGGGACCCCCCTGGGGGAGACCCAGTACTTC
CATYPGTPLGETQYF
>TRBJ2-3|.|few|TRBV30
TGTGCCTGGAGTGAAGTCCCGGCAGATACGCAGTATTTT
CAWSEVPADTQYF
>TRBJ1-4|TRBD1|.|TRBV19
TGTGCCAGTAGTATAGATCGGGGGACAGGGGGCAGAAGTAATGAAAAACTGTTTTTT
CASSIDRGTGGRSNEKLFF
>TRBJ1-2|.|few|TRBV20-1
TGCAGTGCTAGTGACACCCCTTATGGCTACACCTTC
CSASDTPYGYTF